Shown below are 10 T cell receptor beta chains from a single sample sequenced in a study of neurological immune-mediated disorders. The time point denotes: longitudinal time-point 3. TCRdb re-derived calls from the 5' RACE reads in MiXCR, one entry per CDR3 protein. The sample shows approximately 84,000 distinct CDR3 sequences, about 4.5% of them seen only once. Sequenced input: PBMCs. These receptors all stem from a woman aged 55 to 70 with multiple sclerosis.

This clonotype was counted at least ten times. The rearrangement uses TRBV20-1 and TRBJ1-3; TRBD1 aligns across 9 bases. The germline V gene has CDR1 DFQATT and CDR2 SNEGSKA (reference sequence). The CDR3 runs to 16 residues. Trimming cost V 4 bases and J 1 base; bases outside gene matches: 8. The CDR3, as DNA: TGCAGTGCTACCAGGACAGGGGATTTTTCTGGAAACACCATATATTTT. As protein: CSATRTGDFSGNTIYF.

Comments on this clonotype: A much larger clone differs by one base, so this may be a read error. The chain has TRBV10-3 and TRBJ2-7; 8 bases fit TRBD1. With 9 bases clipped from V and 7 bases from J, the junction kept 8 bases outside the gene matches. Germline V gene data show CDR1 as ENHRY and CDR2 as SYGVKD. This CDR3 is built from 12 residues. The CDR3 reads CAIPGQGLEQYF. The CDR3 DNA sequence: TGTGCCATACCAGGACAGGGCTTGGAGCAGTACTTC.

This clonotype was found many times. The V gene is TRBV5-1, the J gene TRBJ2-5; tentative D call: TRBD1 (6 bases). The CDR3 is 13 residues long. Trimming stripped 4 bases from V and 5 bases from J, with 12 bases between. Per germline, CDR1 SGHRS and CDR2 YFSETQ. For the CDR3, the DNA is TGCGCCAGCAGCCGAGGGGGATCCGAGACCCAGTACTTC. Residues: CASSRGGSETQYF.

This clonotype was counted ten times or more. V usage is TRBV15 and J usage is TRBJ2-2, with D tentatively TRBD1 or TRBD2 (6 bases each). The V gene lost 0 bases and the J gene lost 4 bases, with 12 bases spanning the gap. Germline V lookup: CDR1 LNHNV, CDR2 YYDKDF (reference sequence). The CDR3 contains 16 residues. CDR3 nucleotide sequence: TGTGCCACCAGCAGAGATCTTGGGGGGCGCACCGGGGAGCTGTTTTTT. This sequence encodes CATSRDLGGRTGELFF.

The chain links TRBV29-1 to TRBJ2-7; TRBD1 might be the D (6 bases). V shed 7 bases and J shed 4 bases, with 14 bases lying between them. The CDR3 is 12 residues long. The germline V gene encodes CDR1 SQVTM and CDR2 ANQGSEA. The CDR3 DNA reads TGCAGCGGACCTGGGACATTTTACGAGCAGTACTTC. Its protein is CSGPGTFYEQYF.

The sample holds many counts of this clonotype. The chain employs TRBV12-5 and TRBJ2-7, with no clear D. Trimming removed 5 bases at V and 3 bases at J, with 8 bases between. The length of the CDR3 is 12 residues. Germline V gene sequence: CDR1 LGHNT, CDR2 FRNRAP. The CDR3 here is CASGPFGYEQYF. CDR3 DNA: TGTGCTAGTGGTCCCTTCGGCTACGAGCAGTACTTC.

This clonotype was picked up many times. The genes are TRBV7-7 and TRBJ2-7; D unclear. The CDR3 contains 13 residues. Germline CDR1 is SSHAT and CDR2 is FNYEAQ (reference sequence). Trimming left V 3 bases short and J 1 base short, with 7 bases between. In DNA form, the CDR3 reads TGTGCCAGCAGCTTCGCAGATTCCTACGAGCAGTACTTC. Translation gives CASSFADSYEQYF. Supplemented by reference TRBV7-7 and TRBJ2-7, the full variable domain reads GAGVSQSPRYKVTKRGQDVTLRCDPISSHATLYWYQQALGQGPEFLTYFNYEAQPDKSGLPSDRFSAERPEGSISTLTIQRTEQRDSAMYRCASSFADSYEQYFGPGTRLTVT.

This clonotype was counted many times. This CDR3 reads CSARVLGQGNEAFF. The CDR3 DNA sequence: TGCAGTGCTAGAGTCCTAGGACAGGGAAATGAAGCTTTCTTT. This rearrangement joins TRBV20-1 to TRBJ1-1; 8 bases are a match to TRBD1. Germline CDR1 is DFQATT and CDR2 is SNEGSKA (reference sequence). This CDR3 spans 14 amino acids. Trimming at V came to 1 base and at J to 7 bases, leaving 8 bases not matched to a gene.

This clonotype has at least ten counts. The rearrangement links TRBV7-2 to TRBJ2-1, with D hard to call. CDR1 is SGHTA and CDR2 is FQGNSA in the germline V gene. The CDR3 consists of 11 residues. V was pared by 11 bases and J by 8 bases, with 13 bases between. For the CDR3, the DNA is TGTGCCTCATCCATCTGGGATGAGCAGTTCTTC. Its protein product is CASSIWDEQFF.

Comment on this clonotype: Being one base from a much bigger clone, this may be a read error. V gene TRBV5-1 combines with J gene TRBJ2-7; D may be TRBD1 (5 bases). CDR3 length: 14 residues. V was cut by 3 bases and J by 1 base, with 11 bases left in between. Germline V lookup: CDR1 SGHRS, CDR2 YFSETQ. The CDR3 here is CASSSTEVSYEQYF. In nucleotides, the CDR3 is TGCGCCAGCAGCTCGACAGAGGTATCCTACGAGCAGTACTTC. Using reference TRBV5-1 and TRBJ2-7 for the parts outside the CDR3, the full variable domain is KAGVTQTPRYLIKTRGQQVTLSCSPISGHRSVSWYQQTPGQGLQFLFEYFSETQRNKGNFPGRFSGRQFSNSRSEMNVSTLELGDSALYLCASSSTEVSYEQYFGPGTRLTVT.